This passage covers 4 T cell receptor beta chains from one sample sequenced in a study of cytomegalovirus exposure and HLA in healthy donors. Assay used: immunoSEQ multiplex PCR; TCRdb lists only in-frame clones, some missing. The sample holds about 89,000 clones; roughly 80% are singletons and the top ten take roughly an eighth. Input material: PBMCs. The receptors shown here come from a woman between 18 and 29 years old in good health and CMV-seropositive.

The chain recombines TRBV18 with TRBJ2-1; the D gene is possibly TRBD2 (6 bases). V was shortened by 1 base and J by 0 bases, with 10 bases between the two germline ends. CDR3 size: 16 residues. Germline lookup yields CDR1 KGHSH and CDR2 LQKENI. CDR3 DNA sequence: TGTGCCAGCTCACCACTCGCGGGGAGCTCCTACAATGAGCAGTTCTTC. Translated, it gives CASSPLAGSSYNEQFF.

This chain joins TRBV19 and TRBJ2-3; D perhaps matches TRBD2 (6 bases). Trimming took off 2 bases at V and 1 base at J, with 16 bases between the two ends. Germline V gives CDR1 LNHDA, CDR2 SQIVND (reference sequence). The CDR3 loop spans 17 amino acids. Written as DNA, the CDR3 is TGTGCCAGTAGTATACAGGCAGGACTACCTGGCACAGATACGCAGTATTTT. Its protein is CASSIQAGLPGTDTQYF.

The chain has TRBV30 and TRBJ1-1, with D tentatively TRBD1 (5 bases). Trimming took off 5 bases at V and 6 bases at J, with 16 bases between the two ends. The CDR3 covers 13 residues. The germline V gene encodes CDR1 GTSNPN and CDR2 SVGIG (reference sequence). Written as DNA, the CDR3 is TGTGCCTGGGGACCCTCTTGGGGCCCTGAAGCTTTCTTT. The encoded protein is CAWGPSWGPEAFF.

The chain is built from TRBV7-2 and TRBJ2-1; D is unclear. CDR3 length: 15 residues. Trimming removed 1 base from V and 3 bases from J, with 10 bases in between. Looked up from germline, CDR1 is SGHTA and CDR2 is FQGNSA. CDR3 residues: CASSLGAIIYNEQFF. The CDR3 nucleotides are TGTGCCAGCAGCTTAGGGGCTATCATCTACAATGAGCAGTTCTTC.